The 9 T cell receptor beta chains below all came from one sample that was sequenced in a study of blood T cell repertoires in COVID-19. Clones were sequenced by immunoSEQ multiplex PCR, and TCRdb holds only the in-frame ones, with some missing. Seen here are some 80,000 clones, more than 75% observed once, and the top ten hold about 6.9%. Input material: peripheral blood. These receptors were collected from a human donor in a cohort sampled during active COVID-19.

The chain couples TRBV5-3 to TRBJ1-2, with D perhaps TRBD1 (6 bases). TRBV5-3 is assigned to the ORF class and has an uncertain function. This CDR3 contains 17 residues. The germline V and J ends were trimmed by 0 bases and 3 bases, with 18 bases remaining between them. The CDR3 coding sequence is TGTGCCAGAAGCTTGGCTTTGGACAGACGCTATGACTATGGCTACACCTTC. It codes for CARSLALDRRYDYGYTF.

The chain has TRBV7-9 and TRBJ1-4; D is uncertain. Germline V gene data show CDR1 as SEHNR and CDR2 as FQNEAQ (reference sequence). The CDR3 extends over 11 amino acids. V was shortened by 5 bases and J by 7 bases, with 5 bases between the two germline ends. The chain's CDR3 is CASSRGEKLFF. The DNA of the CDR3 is TGTGCCAGCAGCCGCGGTGAAAAACTGTTTTTT.

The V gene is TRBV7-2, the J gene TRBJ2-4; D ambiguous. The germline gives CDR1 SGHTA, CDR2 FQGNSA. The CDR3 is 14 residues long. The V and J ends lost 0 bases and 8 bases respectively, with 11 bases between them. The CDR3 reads CASSLAKHLDIQYF. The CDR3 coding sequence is TGTGCCAGCAGCTTAGCTAAACATCTGGACATTCAGTACTTC.

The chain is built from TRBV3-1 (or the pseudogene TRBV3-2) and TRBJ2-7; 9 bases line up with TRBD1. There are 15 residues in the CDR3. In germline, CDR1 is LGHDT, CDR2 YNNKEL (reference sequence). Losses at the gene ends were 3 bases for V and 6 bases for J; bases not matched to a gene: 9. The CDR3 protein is CASSHQQGARREQYF. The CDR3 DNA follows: TGTGCCAGCAGCCATCAACAGGGGGCGAGGCGCGAGCAGTACTTC.

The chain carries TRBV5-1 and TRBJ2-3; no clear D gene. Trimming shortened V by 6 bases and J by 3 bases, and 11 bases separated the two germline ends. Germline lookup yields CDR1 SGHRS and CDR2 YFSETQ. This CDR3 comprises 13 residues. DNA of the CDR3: TGCGCCAGCACTATCTACGGTACAGATACGCAGTATTTT. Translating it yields CASTIYGTDTQYF.

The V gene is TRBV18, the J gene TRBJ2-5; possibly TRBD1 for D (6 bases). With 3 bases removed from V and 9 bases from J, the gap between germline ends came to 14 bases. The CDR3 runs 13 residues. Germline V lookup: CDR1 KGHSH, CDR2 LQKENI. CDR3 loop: CASSPGASQAQYF. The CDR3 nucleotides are TGTGCCAGCTCACCGGGGGCTAGCCAGGCCCAGTACTTC.

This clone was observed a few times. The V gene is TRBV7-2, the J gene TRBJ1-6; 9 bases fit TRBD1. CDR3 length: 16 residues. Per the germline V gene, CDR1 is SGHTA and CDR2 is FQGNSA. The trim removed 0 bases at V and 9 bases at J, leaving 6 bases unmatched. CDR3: CASSLAPGQGFSPLHF. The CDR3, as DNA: TGTGCCAGCAGCTTAGCCCCGGGACAGGGTTTTTCACCCCTCCACTTT.

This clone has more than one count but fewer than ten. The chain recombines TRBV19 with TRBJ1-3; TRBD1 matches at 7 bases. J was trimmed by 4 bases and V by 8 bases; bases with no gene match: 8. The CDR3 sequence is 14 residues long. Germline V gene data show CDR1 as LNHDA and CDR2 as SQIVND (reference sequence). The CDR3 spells CASGYGTAGNTIYF. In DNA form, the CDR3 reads TGTGCCAGTGGCTACGGGACAGCGGGAAACACCATATATTTT.

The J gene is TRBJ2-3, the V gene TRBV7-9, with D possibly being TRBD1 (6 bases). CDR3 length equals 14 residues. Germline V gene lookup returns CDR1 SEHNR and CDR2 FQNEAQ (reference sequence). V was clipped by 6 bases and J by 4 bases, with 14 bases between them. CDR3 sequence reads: CASSFGGRPDTQYF. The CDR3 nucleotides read TGTGCCAGCAGTTTTGGGGGCCGCCCAGATACGCAGTATTTT.